A selection of T cell receptor beta chains follows, all from one sample in a study of blood T cells in healthy people across ages. TCRdb analysed the 5' RACE reads with MiXCR anew, one entry per CDR3 protein. The sample shows just over 1 million distinct CDR3 sequences, 40% to 50% of them seen only once. The sample taken for sequencing was blood. These receptors all come from an older woman in good health. Each CDR3 is given with its conserved first and last residue. A D gene is named only where the DNA matches it firmly. Not all rows give a size; the values are once, few, many and, for expanded clones, a class.

D gene: NA; J gene: TRBJ2-3; clone size: few; V gene: TRBV9; CDR3 protein: CASSVEASVGDTQYF; CDR3 DNA: TGTGCCAGCAGCGTAGAGGCTAGCGTGGGAGATACGCAGTATTTT
D gene: TRBD1; J gene: TRBJ2-3; clone size: NA; V gene: TRBV20-1; CDR3 protein: CSAKPGRGQGTDTQYF; CDR3 DNA: TGCAGTGCTAAGCCGGGCAGGGGGCAGGGCACAGATACGCAGTATTTT
D gene: TRBD1; J gene: TRBJ2-1; clone size: few; V gene: TRBV29-1; CDR3 protein: CSVIPGTGERFNEQFF; CDR3 DNA: TGCAGCGTTATCCCCGGGACAGGGGAACGGTTCAATGAGCAGTTCTTC
D gene: TRBD1; J gene: TRBJ2-1; clone size: few; V gene: TRBV6-6; CDR3 protein: CASSYGFAGQGFNEQFF; CDR3 DNA: TGTGCCAGCAGTTACGGTTTCGCGGGACAGGGCTTCAATGAGCAGTTCTTC
D gene: TRBD2; J gene: TRBJ2-1; clone size: NA; V gene: TRBV29-1; CDR3 protein: CSVGTSGSVNEQFF; CDR3 DNA: TGCAGCGTAGGGACTAGCGGGAGTGTCAATGAGCAGTTCTTC
D gene: NA; J gene: TRBJ1-4; clone size: NA; V gene: TRBV3-1; CDR3 protein: CASSPSAGNEKLFF; CDR3 DNA: TGTGCCAGCAGTCCAAGCGCGGGTAATGAAAAACTGTTTTTT
D gene: NA; J gene: TRBJ1-5; clone size: NA; V gene: TRBV12-3/TRBV12-4; CDR3 protein: CASSFDRPSGQPQHF; CDR3 DNA: TGTGCCAGCAGTTTTGACCGCCCGAGTGGGCAGCCCCAGCATTTT
D gene: TRBD2; J gene: TRBJ2-7; clone size: NA; V gene: TRBV12-3/TRBV12-4; CDR3 protein: CASKQPGTSGSRNEQYF; CDR3 DNA: TGTGCCAGCAAACAACCCGGGACTAGCGGGAGTAGGAATGAGCAGTACTTC
D gene: NA; J gene: TRBJ2-7; clone size: once; V gene: TRBV28; CDR3 protein: CASSQTAGVTFNEQYF; CDR3 DNA: TGTGCCAGCAGTCAAACGGCAGGAGTGACGTTTAACGAGCAGTACTTC
D gene: NA; J gene: TRBJ2-5; clone size: NA; V gene: TRBV20-1; CDR3 protein: CSADLTGYQETQYF; CDR3 DNA: TGCAGTGCGGATCTCACAGGGTACCAAGAGACCCAGTACTTC
D gene: NA; J gene: TRBJ1-2; clone size: NA; V gene: TRBV27; CDR3 protein: CASSFRGGVNGYTF; CDR3 DNA: TGTGCCAGCAGTTTCCGGGGAGGTGTGAATGGCTACACCTTC
D gene: TRBD2; J gene: TRBJ2-1; clone size: few; V gene: TRBV4-2; CDR3 protein: CASSQNRGLVPDEQFF; CDR3 DNA: TGTGCCAGCAGCCAGAATCGGGGACTAGTTCCCGATGAGCAGTTCTTC
D gene: TRBD1; J gene: TRBJ2-1; clone size: NA; V gene: TRBV29-1; CDR3 protein: CSVRDRPPHYNEQFF; CDR3 DNA: TGCAGCGTGCGGGACAGGCCTCCTCACTACAATGAGCAGTTCTTC
D gene: NA; J gene: TRBJ1-2; clone size: NA; V gene: TRBV3-1; CDR3 protein: CASSQDRSFGYTF; CDR3 DNA: TGTGCCAGCAGCCAAGATCGGTCCTTTGGCTACACCTTC
D gene: TRBD2; J gene: TRBJ2-3; clone size: NA; V gene: TRBV20-1; CDR3 protein: CSAGASGRGTDTQYF; CDR3 DNA: TGCAGTGCTGGGGCTAGCGGGAGGGGAACAGATACGCAGTATTTT
D gene: NA; J gene: TRBJ2-1; clone size: once; V gene: TRBV12-3/TRBV12-4; CDR3 protein: CASSSPGPSPLNEQFF; CDR3 DNA: TGTGCCAGCAGTTCACCCGGACCTTCCCCCCTCAATGAGCAGTTCTTC
D gene: TRBD1; J gene: TRBJ1-6; clone size: many; V gene: TRBV6-6; CDR3 protein: CASRSLTGVRSPLHF; CDR3 DNA: TGTGCCAGCAGGAGTCTGACAGGGGTGAGGTCACCCCTCCACTTT
D gene: NA; J gene: TRBJ2-3; clone size: NA; V gene: TRBV10-1; CDR3 protein: CASSESRDTQYF; CDR3 DNA: TGCGCCAGCAGTGAGTCAAGAGATACGCAGTATTTT
D gene: NA; J gene: TRBJ2-6; clone size: few; V gene: TRBV21-1; CDR3 protein: CASSHKQGFASGANVLTF; CDR3 DNA: NA
D gene: NA; J gene: TRBJ2-5; clone size: NA; V gene: TRBV20-1; CDR3 protein: CSASGVYQETQYF; CDR3 DNA: TGCAGTGCTAGCGGGGTGTACCAAGAGACCCAGTACTTC
D gene: TRBD2; J gene: TRBJ2-7; clone size: many; V gene: TRBV5-1; CDR3 protein: CASSSGTSGYEQYF; CDR3 DNA: TGCGCCAGCAGCTCTGGGACTAGCGGTTACGAGCAGTACTTC
D gene: NA; J gene: TRBJ2-2; clone size: once; V gene: TRBV5-1; CDR3 protein: CASSGKNGRTTGELFF; CDR3 DNA: TGCGCCAGCAGCGGTAAAAACGGGAGAACCACCGGGGAGCTGTTTTTT
D gene: NA; J gene: TRBJ2-2; clone size: NA; V gene: TRBV10-3; CDR3 protein: CASLPGFFTGELFF; CDR3 DNA: TGTGCCAGCCTCCCGGGCTTCTTCACCGGGGAGCTGTTTTTT
D gene: TRBD2; J gene: TRBJ2-7; clone size: NA; V gene: TRBV18; CDR3 protein: CASSPPGGDPYEQYF; CDR3 DNA: TGTGCCAGCTCACCACCGGGAGGGGACCCCTACGAGCAGTACTTC
D gene: TRBD1; J gene: TRBJ1-2; clone size: NA; V gene: TRBV3-1; CDR3 protein: CASSLRGQASYGYTF; CDR3 DNA: TGTGCCAGCAGCCTACGGGGACAGGCGAGCTATGGCTACACCTTC
D gene: NA; J gene: TRBJ2-1; clone size: NA; V gene: TRBV5-1; CDR3 protein: CASSPQDGRYNEQFF; CDR3 DNA: TGCGCCAGCAGCCCCCAAGACGGGCGGTACAATGAGCAGTTCTTC
D gene: NA; J gene: TRBJ1-2; clone size: NA; V gene: TRBV27; CDR3 protein: CASSPGTLSSNYGYTF; CDR3 DNA: TGTGCCAGCAGTCCCGGGACACTTTCCTCTAACTATGGCTACACCTTC
D gene: TRBD2; J gene: TRBJ2-7; clone size: NA; V gene: TRBV10-2; CDR3 protein: CASRKLAGPTYEQYF; CDR3 DNA: TGCGCCAGCAGAAAACTAGCGGGCCCTACCTACGAGCAGTACTTC
D gene: NA; J gene: TRBJ2-3; clone size: few; V gene: TRBV18; CDR3 protein: CASSFGQFATDTQYF; CDR3 DNA: TGTGCCAGCTCGTTCGGACAGTTCGCCACAGATACGCAGTATTTT
D gene: NA; J gene: TRBJ2-1; clone size: NA; V gene: TRBV6-5; CDR3 protein: CASSYVGGGSDEQFF; CDR3 DNA: TGTGCCAGCAGTTACGTCGGAGGGGGGTCGGATGAGCAGTTCTTC
D gene: TRBD1; J gene: TRBJ2-6; clone size: few; V gene: TRBV20-1; CDR3 protein: CSASGTGASGANVLTF; CDR3 DNA: TGCAGTGCTAGCGGGACAGGCGCTTCTGGGGCCAACGTCCTGACTTTC
D gene: TRBD2; J gene: TRBJ2-1; clone size: NA; V gene: TRBV2; CDR3 protein: CASSRAGGPSNEQFF; CDR3 DNA: TGTGCCAGCTCGCGGGCGGGAGGGCCCTCAAATGAGCAGTTCTTC
D gene: NA; J gene: TRBJ2-7; clone size: few; V gene: TRBV28; CDR3 protein: CACFGGDEQYF; CDR3 DNA: TGTGCCTGCTTCGGGGGCGACGAGCAGTACTTC
D gene: TRBD2; J gene: TRBJ2-1; clone size: NA; V gene: TRBV20-1; CDR3 protein: CSARDTGLATDEQFF; CDR3 DNA: TGCAGTGCTAGAGATACAGGACTAGCGACTGATGAGCAGTTCTTC
D gene: TRBD1; J gene: TRBJ2-5; clone size: NA; V gene: TRBV20-1; CDR3 protein: CSASVTQGAIRETQYF; CDR3 DNA: TGCAGTGCCTCCGTAACGCAGGGGGCAATTAGGGAGACCCAGTACTTC
D gene: NA; J gene: TRBJ2-1; clone size: few; V gene: TRBV20-1; CDR3 protein: CSASRPDYNEQFF; CDR3 DNA: TGCAGTGCTAGTAGGCCAGACTACAATGAGCAGTTCTTC
D gene: NA; J gene: TRBJ2-5; clone size: many; V gene: TRBV15; CDR3 protein: CATSRNPGYGQETQYF; CDR3 DNA: TGTGCCACCAGCAGGAATCCGGGGTACGGGCAAGAGACCCAGTACTTC
D gene: NA; J gene: TRBJ2-1; clone size: NA; V gene: TRBV10-3; CDR3 protein: CATQPAGYQETQFF; CDR3 DNA: TGTGCCACACAGCCTGCGGGGTACCAAGAGACCCAGTTCTTC
D gene: NA; J gene: TRBJ2-3; clone size: once; V gene: TRBV7-3; CDR3 protein: CASSYGQSDTQYF; CDR3 DNA: TGTGCCAGCAGTTACGGACAGTCAGATACGCAGTATTTT
D gene: NA; J gene: TRBJ2-2; clone size: few; V gene: TRBV21-1; CDR3 protein: CASSKFRGASGYTGELFF; CDR3 DNA: TGTGCCAGCAGCAAATTCCGGGGGGCGTCGGGATACACCGGGGAGCTGTTTTTT
D gene: NA; J gene: TRBJ2-7; clone size: few; V gene: TRBV15; CDR3 protein: CATSRDRYSYEQYF; CDR3 DNA: TGTGCCACCAGCAGAGATCGTTACTCCTACGAGCAGTACTTC
D gene: NA; J gene: TRBJ2-1; clone size: few; V gene: TRBV29-1; CDR3 protein: CSVERLVKNEQFF; CDR3 DNA: TGCAGCGTTGAACGGCTAGTTAAAAATGAGCAGTTCTTC
D gene: NA; J gene: TRBJ2-3; clone size: NA; V gene: TRBV15; CDR3 protein: CATSRTDFTDTQYF; CDR3 DNA: TGTGCCACCAGCAGGACGGACTTCACAGATACGCAGTATTTT
D gene: TRBD2; J gene: TRBJ2-7; clone size: NA; V gene: TRBV20-1; CDR3 protein: CSASKLAGVNNEQYF; CDR3 DNA: TGCAGTGCTAGTAAACTAGCGGGAGTGAACAATGAGCAGTACTTC
D gene: NA; J gene: TRBJ1-2; clone size: few; V gene: TRBV25-1; CDR3 protein: CASSESGYYGYTF; CDR3 DNA: TGTGCCAGCAGTGAATCGGGGTACTATGGCTACACCTTC
D gene: NA; J gene: TRBJ2-7; clone size: NA; V gene: TRBV20-1; CDR3 protein: CSVREAPSYEQYF; CDR3 DNA: TGCAGTGTGCGGGAAGCGCCCTCCTACGAGCAGTACTTC
D gene: TRBD2; J gene: TRBJ2-3; clone size: few; V gene: TRBV15; CDR3 protein: CATSRVAGAGTDTQYF; CDR3 DNA: TGTGCCACCAGCAGAGTCGCGGGAGCCGGCACAGATACGCAGTATTTT
D gene: NA; J gene: TRBJ2-7; clone size: NA; V gene: TRBV27; CDR3 protein: CASSPPWLNEQYF; CDR3 DNA: TGTGCCAGCAGTCCCCCATGGCTCAACGAGCAGTACTTC
D gene: NA; J gene: TRBJ2-7; clone size: NA; V gene: TRBV3-1; CDR3 protein: CASSSGRFYNEQYF; CDR3 DNA: TGTGCCAGCAGCTCGGGGCGGTTCTACAATGAGCAGTACTTC
D gene: TRBD2; J gene: TRBJ2-4; clone size: few; V gene: TRBV6-5; CDR3 protein: CASSYVAGDAGAKNIQYF; CDR3 DNA: TGTGCCAGCAGTTACGTAGCGGGAGATGCGGGAGCCAAAAACATTCAGTACTTC
D gene: TRBD1; J gene: TRBJ1-2; clone size: few; V gene: TRBV20-1; CDR3 protein: CSASGGGGQGAYGYTF; CDR3 DNA: TGCAGTGCTAGCGGGGGGGGTGGACAGGGGGCGTATGGCTACACCTTC
D gene: NA; J gene: TRBJ2-7; clone size: few; V gene: TRBV30; CDR3 protein: CAWDSGNYEQYF; CDR3 DNA: TGTGCCTGGGATAGCGGAAACTACGAGCAGTACTTC
D gene: TRBD2; J gene: TRBJ2-1; clone size: NA; V gene: TRBV3-1; CDR3 protein: CASSQGRAGLAGVRYNEQFF; CDR3 DNA: TGTGCCAGCAGCCAAGGGAGGGCGGGACTAGCGGGAGTTCGCTACAATGAGCAGTTCTTC
D gene: TRBD2; J gene: TRBJ2-5; clone size: few; V gene: TRBV20-1; CDR3 protein: CSSPKRDPAETQYF; CDR3 DNA: TGCAGTTCCCCCAAGCGGGACCCTGCAGAGACCCAGTACTTC
D gene: NA; J gene: TRBJ2-1; clone size: NA; V gene: TRBV28; CDR3 protein: CASRPTSPWGQFF; CDR3 DNA: TGTGCCAGCAGGCCGACAAGTCCTTGGGGGCAGTTCTTC
D gene: NA; J gene: TRBJ1-1; clone size: NA; V gene: TRBV12-3/TRBV12-4; CDR3 protein: CASSPRGAITTEAFF; CDR3 DNA: TGTGCCAGCAGTCCCAGGGGAGCGATTACCACTGAAGCTTTCTTT
D gene: TRBD2; J gene: TRBJ2-2; clone size: NA; V gene: TRBV14; CDR3 protein: CASSQASGIAGELFF; CDR3 DNA: TGTGCCAGCAGCCAGGCAAGCGGGATTGCCGGGGAGCTGTTTTTT
D gene: TRBD2; J gene: TRBJ2-1; clone size: NA; V gene: TRBV5-1; CDR3 protein: CASSRISSGGTYNEQFF; CDR3 DNA: TGCGCCAGCAGCCGAATCTCCAGCGGGGGTACCTACAATGAGCAGTTCTTC
D gene: NA; J gene: TRBJ1-2; clone size: few; V gene: TRBV20-1; CDR3 protein: CSAEEEGYGYTF; CDR3 DNA: TGCAGTGCAGAGGAGGAAGGCTATGGCTACACCTTC